The 26 T cell receptor beta chains below all came from one sample that was sequenced in a study of cytomegalovirus exposure and HLA in healthy donors. PCR used 60 Vbeta primers and 13 Jbeta primers. The protocol was immunoSEQ multiplex PCR, while the TCRdb copy is restricted to in-frame clones and leaves out a portion. Of 180,000 or so clones in the sample, approximately 83% were seen once. The sample consisted of PBMCs. The source of these receptors is a boy younger than 10 in good health and CMV-seronegative.

The CDR3 loop reads CASSGGLKGRLEGAYGYTF. CDR3 nucleotides: TGTGCCAGCAGCGGAGGCCTTAAGGGACGTCTCGAGGGGGCCTATGGCTACACCTTC. The gene calls are TRBV9 and TRBJ1-2, with 7 bases lining up with TRBD1. Germline values: CDR1 SGDLS, CDR2 YYNGEE. V lost 3 bases to trimming and J lost 4 bases; unmatched junction nucleotides: 21. CDR3 size: 19 residues.

The V and J genes are TRBV23-1 and TRBJ2-5; D is perhaps TRBD2 (7 bases). TRBV23-1 belongs to the ORF category, with a function that is uncertain. V was cut by 2 bases and J by 3 bases, with 25 bases left in between. The CDR3 has 19 residues. As DNA, the CDR3 is TGCGCCAGCAGTCAAACCGGCGGGGGCGAAATGCCGGGTAAAGAGACCCAGTACTTC. Its protein product is CASSQTGGGEMPGKETQYF.

In its sample, this clone was seen a few times. This chain's CDR3 is CASSPQVLSSYNEQFF. The CDR3 coding sequence is TGTGCCAGCAGCCCACAGGTATTGAGCTCCTACAATGAGCAGTTCTTC. V is TRBV7-8 and J is TRBJ2-1, with a weak D call TRBD1 (5 bases). Trimming took 5 bases from V and 0 from J, leaving 14 bases between them. This CDR3 has 16 residues. Looked up from germline, CDR1 is SGHVS and CDR2 is FQNEAQ.

The rearrangement joins TRBV5-6 to TRBJ2-7; perhaps TRBD1 as D (6 bases). The ends were cut back, 3 bases at V and 5 bases at J, with 15 bases in the middle. Germline CDR1 reads SGHDT; CDR2 reads YYEEEE. The CDR3 sequence is 14 residues long. For the CDR3, the DNA is TGTGCCAGCAGCTCTCTCCAGGGGCGGAACGAGCAGTACTTC. Protein sequence: CASSSLQGRNEQYF.

This chain joins TRBV5-1 and TRBJ1-5; D is unresolved. The V and J ends lost 2 bases and 6 bases respectively, with 9 bases between them. This CDR3 contains 13 residues. Germline CDR1 reads SGHRS; CDR2 reads YFSETQ. The CDR3 DNA reads as TGCGCCAGCAGCTTAGAAGGAGTTCAGCCCCAGCATTTT. This translates into CASSLEGVQPQHF.

V gene TRBV7-2 combines with J gene TRBJ1-5; the D is unclear. Trimming removed 6 bases from V and 0 bases from J, with 9 bases in between. Germline V gives CDR1 SGHTA, CDR2 FQGNSA. There are 14 residues in the CDR3. CDR3 sequence (DNA): TGTGCCAGCAGTCTCGACACTAGCAATCAGCCCCAGCATTTT. It is translated as CASSLDTSNQPQHF.

The genes are TRBV29-1 and TRBJ1-1, with a possible D match to TRBD1 (5 bases). Germline CDR1 SQVTM, CDR2 ANQGSEA. The ends were cut back, 4 bases at V and 6 bases at J, with 18 bases in the middle. This CDR3 spans 14 amino acids. Here the CDR3 DNA reads TGCAGCGTTGCAGGGAGGTTGGGAGTGGCTGAAGCTTTCTTT. Translated, it gives CSVAGRLGVAEAFF.

The V call is TRBV7-9, the J call TRBJ1-3, with 8 bases identical to TRBD1. The J segment lost 2 bases and the V segment lost 7 bases, leaving 16 bases of the junction unmatched. This CDR3 contains 18 residues. Germline V gene data show CDR1 as SEHNR and CDR2 as FQNEAQ (reference sequence). The CDR3 is CASKYAERDRLPGNTIYF. CDR3 DNA sequence: TGTGCCAGCAAGTATGCCGAGCGGGACAGGTTACCTGGAAACACCATATATTTT.

This clone is a singleton in its sample. The chain carries TRBV6-6 and TRBJ2-5; 13 bases are a match to TRBD2. The CDR3 covers 16 residues. V was pared by 2 bases and J by 6 bases, with 6 bases of the junction left unmatched. Germline CDR1 reads MNHNY; CDR2 reads SVGAGI (reference sequence). The CDR3 here is CASSYGTSGGVKTQYF. For the CDR3, the DNA is TGTGCCAGCAGTTACGGTACTAGCGGGGGGGTAAAGACCCAGTACTTC.

The chain links TRBV5-4 to TRBJ2-3; D might be TRBD2 (6 bases). Germline V gives CDR1 SGHNT, CDR2 YYREEE (reference sequence). CDR3 length: 12 amino acids. V was trimmed by 6 bases and J by 4 bases, leaving 9 bases between them. The CDR3: CASTRGADTQYF. CDR3 in DNA: TGTGCCAGCACCCGCGGGGCAGATACGCAGTATTTT.

The rearrangement links TRBV7-2 to TRBJ2-5; 7 positions match TRBD2. Losses at the gene ends were 3 bases for V and 5 bases for J; bases not matched to a gene: 6. Germline V gene sequence: CDR1 SGHTA, CDR2 FQGNSA. This CDR3 has 14 amino acids. This CDR3 reads CASSFGGGRETQYF. CDR3 sequence (DNA): TGTGCCAGCAGCTTTGGCGGGGGAAGGGAGACCCAGTACTTC.

The rearrangement joins TRBV7-3 to TRBJ2-2; 10 nucleotides match TRBD2. Trimming cost V 6 bases and J 3 bases; bases outside gene matches: 7. The CDR3 length is 16 residues. Germline-derived CDR1 and CDR2 are SGHTA and FQGTGA. CDR3 region: CASRLNSGGHTGELFF. For the CDR3, the DNA is TGTGCCAGCAGACTCAATAGCGGGGGGCACACCGGGGAGCTGTTTTTT.

The chain joins TRBV7-2 to TRBJ1-2; TRBD1 aligns across 9 bases. V shed 6 bases and J 5 bases; nucleotides not matched to a gene: 7. From germline, CDR1 is SGHTA and CDR2 FQGNSA. This CDR3 spans 14 amino acids. The CDR3: CASSSQGQGYGYTF. The CDR3 DNA is TGTGCCAGCAGTAGCCAGGGACAGGGTTATGGCTACACCTTC.

The chain couples TRBV29-1 to TRBJ1-1; unclear D gene. Germline-derived CDR1 and CDR2 are SQVTM and ANQGSEA. This CDR3 has 13 amino acids. Trimming took 6 bases from V and 0 from J, leaving 11 bases between them. This CDR3 is CSVVRLMNTEAFF. In DNA, the CDR3 is TGCAGCGTGGTCAGGCTTATGAACACTGAAGCTTTCTTT.

This clone occurred a few times. This chain joins TRBV5-1 and TRBJ2-1, with 7 bases aligning to TRBD1. This CDR3 comprises 15 residues. Unmatched junction bases numbered 6, after V lost 4 bases and J lost 2 bases. From germline, CDR1 is SGHRS and CDR2 YFSETQ. The CDR3 coding sequence is TGCGCCAGCAGCACGCCCGGGACAGCCTACAATGAGCAGTTCTTC. Residues: CASSTPGTAYNEQFF.

V is TRBV19 and J is TRBJ2-2; D not certain. The germline V gene has CDR1 LNHDA and CDR2 SQIVND (reference sequence). V dropped 8 bases and J dropped 6 bases, with 7 bases sitting between them. CDR3 length equals 11 residues. The CDR3 here is CASATPGELFF. The CDR3 DNA sequence: TGTGCCAGTGCTACGCCCGGGGAGCTGTTTTTT. The full variable domain, with the rest looked up from reference TRBV19 and TRBJ2-2, is DGGITQSPKYLFRKEGQNVTLSCEQNLNHDAMYWYRQDPGQGLRLIYYSQIVNDFQKGDIAEGYSVSREKKESFPLTVTSAQKNPTAFYLCASATPGELFFGEGSRLTVL.

CDR3 nucleotides: TGTGCCAGCAGCTTAGCGCCAGGAACTGAAGCTTTCTTT. This codes for CASSLAPGTEAFF. The V gene is TRBV7-8, the J gene TRBJ1-1; no clear D gene. Deletions cut 0 bases from V and 5 bases from J, with 7 bases between. Germline lookup yields CDR1 SGHVS and CDR2 FQNEAQ. This CDR3 has 13 amino acids.

This CDR3 reads CSALRHQEAFF. Written as DNA, the CDR3 is TGCAGTGCCCTGAGGCACCAGGAAGCTTTCTTT. This chain uses TRBV20-1 with TRBJ1-1; D gene ambiguous. Germline values: CDR1 DFQATT, CDR2 SNEGSKA (reference sequence). Trimming removed 6 bases at V and 8 bases at J, with 13 bases between. The CDR3 is made up of 11 amino acids.

V usage is TRBV14 and J usage is TRBJ1-1; TRBD1 matches at 8 bases. This CDR3 is built from 15 residues. Germline CDR1 is SGHDN and CDR2 is FVKESK. V shed 4 bases, J shed 5 bases, and the junction held 9 bases outside the gene matches. CDR3 residues: CASSRYRGGRTEAFF. The CDR3, as DNA: TGTGCCAGCAGCCGTTACAGGGGGGGGAGAACTGAAGCTTTCTTT.

The gene calls are TRBV2 and TRBJ1-2; 8 bases align to TRBD1. This CDR3 region has 14 residues. Trimming at V came to 2 bases and at J to 8 bases, leaving 7 bases not matched to a gene. Germline V gene sequence: CDR1 SNHLY, CDR2 FYNNEI. CDR3 sequence reads: CASSETGGASGYTF. CDR3 DNA: TGTGCCAGCAGTGAAACAGGGGGGGCCTCCGGCTACACCTTC. Full variable domain (missing parts from reference TRBV2 and TRBJ1-2): EPEVTQTPSHQVTQMGQEVILRCVPISNHLYFYWYRQILGQKVEFLVSFYNNEISEKSEIFDDQFSVERPDGSNFTLKIRSTKLEDSAMYFCASSETGGASGYTFGSGTRLTVV.

This clone was picked up one time. The J gene is TRBJ2-1, the V gene TRBV13, with D maybe TRBD2 (5 bases). V dropped 5 bases and J dropped 5 bases, with 22 bases sitting between them. The CDR3 loop spans 17 amino acids. CDR1 is PRHDT, CDR2 FYEKMQ, per germline (reference sequence). The CDR3 region has the DNA TGTGCCAGCAGCCCCCCCCCAAGGGTCCGGGGTCACAATGAGCAGTTCTTC. It translates to CASSPPPRVRGHNEQFF. The full variable domain, rest sourced from reference TRBV13 and TRBJ2-1, is AAGVIQSPRHLIKEKRETATLKCYPIPRHDTVYWYQQGPGQDPQFLISFYEKMQSDKGSIPDRFSAQQFSDYHSELNMSSLELGDSALYFCASSPPPRVRGHNEQFFGPGTRLTVL.

The rearrangement joins TRBV27 to TRBJ2-3, with a possible D match to TRBD1 (6 bases). CDR3 length: 14 residues. V shed 7 bases and J shed 2 bases, with 13 bases lying between them. CDR1 is MNHEY and CDR2 is SMNVEV in the germline V gene (reference sequence). Here the CDR3 reads CASTRQDPTDTQYF. CDR3 bases: TGTGCCAGCACCCGACAGGACCCCACAGATACGCAGTATTTT.

This clone was counted between two and nine times. The chain joins TRBV5-8 to TRBJ1-4; no clear D gene. This CDR3 contains 13 residues. Germline lookup yields CDR1 SGHTS and CDR2 YDEGEE. V was cut by 0 bases and J by 6 bases, with 6 bases left in between. CDR3 in amino acids: CASSLAVYEKLFF. Here the CDR3 DNA reads TGTGCCAGCAGCTTGGCCGTTTATGAAAAACTGTTTTTT. The whole variable domain, filled in from reference TRBV5-8 and TRBJ1-4, reads EAGVTQSPTHLIKTRGQQATLRCSPISGHTSVYWYQQALGLGLQFLLWYDEGEERNRGNFPPRFSGRQFPNYSSELNVNALELEDSALYLCASSLAVYEKLFFGSGTQLSVL.

The V and J genes are TRBV5-5 and TRBJ2-3; D unclear. This CDR3 is 13 amino acids long. Germline V gene lookup returns CDR1 SGHKS and CDR2 YYEKEE (reference sequence). V shed 1 base and J shed 4 bases, with 7 bases lying between them. CDR3 DNA sequence: TGTGCCAGCAGCTTGCCCGGAGCAGATACGCAGTATTTT. Its protein is CASSLPGADTQYF.

The CDR3 DNA reads as TGTGCCAGCAGCCCAGGGGAGGGCCAGTACTTC. Amino acid sequence: CASSPGEGQYF. This chain connects TRBV7-9 to TRBJ2-5; perhaps TRBD2 as D (7 bases). The CDR3 loop spans 11 amino acids. Germline V lookup: CDR1 SEHNR, CDR2 FQNEAQ (reference sequence). The germline V and J ends were trimmed by 5 bases and 10 bases, with 11 bases remaining between them.

The chain couples TRBV7-3 to TRBJ2-1, with 15 bases lining up with TRBD2. Germline V CDR1 and CDR2: SGHTA, FQGTGA. The junction had 4 bases not matched to a gene; V was cut back by 5 bases and J by 2 bases. The CDR3 loop spans 17 amino acids. The CDR3 nucleotides read TGTGCCAGCAGCCCGAGGACTAGCGGGGGGGCCTACAATGAGCAGTTCTTC. This codes for CASSPRTSGGAYNEQFF. The variable domain in full, with the rest retrieved from reference TRBV7-3 and TRBJ2-1, is GAGVSQTPSNKVTEKGKYVELRCDPISGHTALYWYRQSLGQGPEFLIYFQGTGAADDSGLPNDRFFAVRPEGSVSTLKIQRTERGDSAVYLCASSPRTSGGAYNEQFFGPGTRLTVL.